This T cell receptor (beta chain) was found in a study of blood T cell repertoires in COVID-19. Overall study: Whether acute or convalescent, the COVID-19 samples came from the United States, Italy and Spain. T cells, B-cell-depleted T cells, or PBMCs provided the cDNA or gDNA that served as material.

As handled by the study authors: By means of reference gene primer amplification, nucleated cell counts were estimated. The protocol was immunoSEQ multiplex PCR, while the TCRdb copy is restricted to in-frame clones and leaves out a portion. From that table come the V and J calls and clone size; the DNA was used to work out D and trimming. The sample yields about 230,000 clones, roughly 79% seen once. CDR1 and CDR2 from the germline V gene are SGHTA and FQGNSA. V shed 8 bases, J shed 3 bases, and the junction held 6 bases outside the gene matches. The CDR3 length is 13 residues. The clonotype originates from a woman of 80 years or more with COVID-19, enrolled during active disease. The specimen was peripheral blood. V usage is TRBV7-2 and J usage is TRBJ1-1; TRBD1 aligns across 7 bases. The CDR3 nucleotides are TGTGCCAGCGCACAGGGGCGAGACACTGAAGCTTTCTTT. Translating it yields CASAQGRDTEAFF.